This T cell receptor (beta chain) is from a study of early T cells in non-severe SARS-CoV-2 infection. Turning to the study itself: Sequencing was performed on bulk RNA from unsorted whole blood, leaving chains unpaired.

Study-level results: VDJdb matches were skewed toward anti-spike CD8 T cell responses.

This clonotype has only a few counts. Antigen specificity is unknown. The ends were cut back, 2 bases at V and 4 bases at J, with 14 bases in the middle. Germline V gene lookup returns CDR1 MNHNY and CDR2 SVGAGI (reference sequence). This CDR3 has 15 residues. Individually, cDNA molecules had unique molecular identifiers attached to them. TCRdb recomputed calls from the 5' RACE reads with MiXCR, one row per CDR3 protein. The sample lists over 60,000 distinct CDR3 sequences, 9.5% occurring once. The sequenced sample was whole blood. The origin of this receptor is an adult who was a healthcare worker with PCR-confirmed SARS-CoV-2 infection or an uninfected control (not recorded which). The V and J genes are TRBV6-6 and TRBJ1-2; no clear D gene. CDR3 in DNA: TGTGCCAGCAGTTACAGTTTAGAAAGAAGCTATGGCTACACCTTC. As protein: CASSYSLERSYGYTF.